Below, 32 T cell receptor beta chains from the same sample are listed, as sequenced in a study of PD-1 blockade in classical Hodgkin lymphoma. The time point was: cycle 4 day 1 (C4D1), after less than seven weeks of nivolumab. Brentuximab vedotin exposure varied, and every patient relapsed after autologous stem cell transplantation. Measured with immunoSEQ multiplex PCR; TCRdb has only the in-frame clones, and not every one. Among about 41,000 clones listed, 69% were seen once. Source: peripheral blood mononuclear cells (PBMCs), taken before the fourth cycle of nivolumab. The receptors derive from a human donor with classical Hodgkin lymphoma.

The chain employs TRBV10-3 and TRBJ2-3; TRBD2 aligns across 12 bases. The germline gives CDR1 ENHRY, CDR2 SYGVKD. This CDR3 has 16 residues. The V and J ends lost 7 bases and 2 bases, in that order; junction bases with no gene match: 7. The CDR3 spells CAITPTSGGITDTQYF. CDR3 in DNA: TGTGCCATCACCCCAACTAGCGGGGGGATCACAGATACGCAGTATTTT.

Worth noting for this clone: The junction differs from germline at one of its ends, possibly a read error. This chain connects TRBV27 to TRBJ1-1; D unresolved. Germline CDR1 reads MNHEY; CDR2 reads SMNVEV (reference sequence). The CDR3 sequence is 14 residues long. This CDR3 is CASSLSHLNTEAFF. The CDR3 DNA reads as TGTGCCAGCAGTCTATCCCACTTGAACACTGAAGCTTTCTTT.

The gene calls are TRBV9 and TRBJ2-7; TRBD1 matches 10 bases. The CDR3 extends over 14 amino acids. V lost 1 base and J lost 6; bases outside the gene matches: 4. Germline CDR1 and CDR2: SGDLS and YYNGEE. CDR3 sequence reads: CASSVLDRGSEQYF. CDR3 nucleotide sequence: TGTGCCAGCAGCGTACTGGACAGGGGGAGCGAGCAGTACTTC.

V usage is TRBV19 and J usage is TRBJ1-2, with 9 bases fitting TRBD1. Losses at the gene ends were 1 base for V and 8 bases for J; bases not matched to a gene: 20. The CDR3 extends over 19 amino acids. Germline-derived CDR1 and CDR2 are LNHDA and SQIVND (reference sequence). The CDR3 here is CASSIVGGDREMKGDGYTF. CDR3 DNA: TGTGCCAGTAGTATAGTGGGGGGGGACAGGGAGATGAAAGGAGACGGCTACACCTTC. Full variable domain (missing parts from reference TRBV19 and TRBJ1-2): DGGITQSPKYLFRKEGQNVTLSCEQNLNHDAMYWYRQDPGQGLRLIYYSQIVNDFQKGDIAEGYSVSREKKESFPLTVTSAQKNPTAFYLCASSIVGGDREMKGDGYTFGSGTRLTVV.

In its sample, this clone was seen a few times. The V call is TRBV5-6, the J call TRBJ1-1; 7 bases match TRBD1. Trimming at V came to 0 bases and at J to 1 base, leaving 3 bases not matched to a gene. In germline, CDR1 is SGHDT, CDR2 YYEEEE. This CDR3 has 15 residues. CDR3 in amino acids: CASSLGPGGNTEAFF. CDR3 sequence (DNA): TGTGCCAGCAGCTTGGGGCCAGGGGGGAACACTGAAGCTTTCTTT.

As DNA, the CDR3 is TGTGCCAGCAGCTTATTTGAACCCCGCAACAGGGGGTACTACTATGGCTACACCTTC. Protein: CASSLFEPRNRGYYYGYTF. J is TRBJ1-2 and V is TRBV11-2, with 8 nucleotides matching TRBD1. CDR1 is SGHAT and CDR2 is FQNNGV in the germline V gene. V shed 2 bases, J shed 3 bases, and the junction held 17 bases outside the gene matches. CDR3 length: 19 residues.

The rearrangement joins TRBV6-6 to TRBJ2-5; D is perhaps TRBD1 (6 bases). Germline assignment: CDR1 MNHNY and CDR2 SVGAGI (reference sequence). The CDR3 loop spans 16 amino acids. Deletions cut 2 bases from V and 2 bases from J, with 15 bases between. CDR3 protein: CASSYPPGHPQETQYF. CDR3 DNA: TGTGCCAGCAGTTACCCGCCGGGACATCCTCAAGAGACCCAGTACTTC.

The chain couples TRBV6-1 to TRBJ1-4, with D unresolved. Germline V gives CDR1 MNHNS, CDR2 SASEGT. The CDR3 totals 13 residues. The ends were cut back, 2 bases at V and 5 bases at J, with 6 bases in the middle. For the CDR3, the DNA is TGTGCCAGCAGTGAAAACTTGAATGAAAAACTGTTTTTT. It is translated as CASSENLNEKLFF.

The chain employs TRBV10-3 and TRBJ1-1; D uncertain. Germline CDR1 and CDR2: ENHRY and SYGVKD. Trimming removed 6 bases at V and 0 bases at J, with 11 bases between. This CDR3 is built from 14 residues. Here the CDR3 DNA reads TGTGCCATCAGACCTACAAGCATGAACACTGAAGCTTTCTTT. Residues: CAIRPTSMNTEAFF.

The CDR3, as DNA: TGTGCCAGCAGCTTAGACGGAGTGCTCTATAGTGAGCAGTTCTTC. Encoded protein: CASSLDGVLYSEQFF. This rearrangement joins TRBV11-3 to TRBJ2-1; no definite D call. V was pared by 0 bases and J by 9 bases, with 15 bases between. The CDR3 contains 15 residues. Germline V gives CDR1 SGHNT, CDR2 YENEEA.

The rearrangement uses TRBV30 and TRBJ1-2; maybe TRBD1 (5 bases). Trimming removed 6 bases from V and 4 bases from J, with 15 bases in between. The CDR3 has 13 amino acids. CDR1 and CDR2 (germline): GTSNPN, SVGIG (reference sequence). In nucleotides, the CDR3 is TGTGCCTGCCAAAGGGGAACGGCCTATGGCTACACCTTC. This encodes CACQRGTAYGYTF.

CDR3 coding DNA: TGTGCCAGCAGTTTGCACGGGAGGGGGGCAGGGTACCTTCTGAACACTGAAGCTTTCTTT. It yields the protein CASSLHGRGAGYLLNTEAFF. This rearrangement joins TRBV27 to TRBJ1-1; the D gene is possibly TRBD1 (6 bases). Trimming took 3 bases from V and 0 from J, leaving 26 bases between them. Germline V gene data show CDR1 as MNHEY and CDR2 as SMNVEV (reference sequence). The CDR3 has 20 residues.

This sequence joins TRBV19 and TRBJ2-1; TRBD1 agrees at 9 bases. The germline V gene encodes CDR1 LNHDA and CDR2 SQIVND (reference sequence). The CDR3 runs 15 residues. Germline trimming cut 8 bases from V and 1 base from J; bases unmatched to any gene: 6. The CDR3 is CASLRTGESYNEQFF. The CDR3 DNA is TGTGCCAGTCTCAGGACAGGGGAATCCTACAATGAGCAGTTCTTC.

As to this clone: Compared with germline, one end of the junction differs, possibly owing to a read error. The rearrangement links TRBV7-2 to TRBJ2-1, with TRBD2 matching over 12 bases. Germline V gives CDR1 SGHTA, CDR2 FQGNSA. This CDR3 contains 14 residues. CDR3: CASSLAGGRVEQFF. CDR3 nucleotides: TGTGCCAGCAGCCTAGCGGGGGGGCGGGTTGAGCAGTTCTTC. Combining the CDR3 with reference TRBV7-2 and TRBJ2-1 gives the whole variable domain GAGVSQSPSNKVTEKGKDVELRCDPISGHTALYWYRQSLGQGLEFLIYFQGNSAPDKSGLPSDRFSAERTGGSVSTLTIQRTQQEDSAVYLCASSLAGGRVEQFFGPGTRLTVL.

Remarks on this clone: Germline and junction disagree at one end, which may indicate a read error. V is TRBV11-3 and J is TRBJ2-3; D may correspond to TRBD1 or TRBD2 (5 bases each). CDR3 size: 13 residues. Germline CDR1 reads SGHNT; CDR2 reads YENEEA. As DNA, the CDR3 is TGTGCCAGCAGCTTAGAGGTTTCGGGACCCCTGGATTTT. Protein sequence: CASSLEVSGPLDF.

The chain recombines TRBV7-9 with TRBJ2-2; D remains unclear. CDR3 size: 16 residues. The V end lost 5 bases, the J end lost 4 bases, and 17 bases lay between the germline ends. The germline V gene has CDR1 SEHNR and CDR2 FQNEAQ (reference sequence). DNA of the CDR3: TGTGCCAGCAGCCGATCGGGCCTCCTTACCACCGGGGAGCTGTTTTTT. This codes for CASSRSGLLTTGELFF.

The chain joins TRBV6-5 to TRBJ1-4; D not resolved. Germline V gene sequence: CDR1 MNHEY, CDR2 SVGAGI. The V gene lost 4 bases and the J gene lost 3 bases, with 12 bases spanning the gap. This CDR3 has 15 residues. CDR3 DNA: TGTGCCAGCAGTTCCGAGCGAATGGCTAATGAAAAACTGTTTTTT. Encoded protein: CASSSERMANEKLFF.

In DNA form, the CDR3 reads TGTGCCTCAAGGGTTCAGTATGGCTACACCTTC. It codes for CASRVQYGYTF. The chain employs TRBV30 and TRBJ1-2; D gene unclear. Deletions cut 7 bases from V and 5 bases from J, with 11 bases between. This CDR3 contains 11 residues. Germline assignment: CDR1 GTSNPN and CDR2 SVGIG (reference sequence).

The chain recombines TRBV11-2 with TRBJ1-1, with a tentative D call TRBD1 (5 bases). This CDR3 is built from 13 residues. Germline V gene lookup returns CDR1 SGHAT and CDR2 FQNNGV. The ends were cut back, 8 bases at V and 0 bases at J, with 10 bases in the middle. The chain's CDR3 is CASRDGLNTEAFF. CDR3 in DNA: TGTGCCAGCCGGGACGGATTGAACACTGAAGCTTTCTTT.

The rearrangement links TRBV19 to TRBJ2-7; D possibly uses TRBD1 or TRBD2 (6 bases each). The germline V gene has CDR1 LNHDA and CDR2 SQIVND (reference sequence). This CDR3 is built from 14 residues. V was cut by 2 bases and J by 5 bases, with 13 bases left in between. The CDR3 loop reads CASSILQGGDEQYF. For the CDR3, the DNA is TGTGCCAGTAGTATATTACAGGGAGGCGACGAGCAGTACTTC.

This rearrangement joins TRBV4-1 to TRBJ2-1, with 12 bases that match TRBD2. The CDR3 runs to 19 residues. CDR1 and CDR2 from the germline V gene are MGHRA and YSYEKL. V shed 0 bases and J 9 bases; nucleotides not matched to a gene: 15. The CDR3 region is CASSQDPSGGAGLASEQFF. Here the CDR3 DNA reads TGCGCCAGCAGCCAAGACCCTAGCGGGGGGGCCGGACTCGCCAGTGAGCAGTTCTTC.

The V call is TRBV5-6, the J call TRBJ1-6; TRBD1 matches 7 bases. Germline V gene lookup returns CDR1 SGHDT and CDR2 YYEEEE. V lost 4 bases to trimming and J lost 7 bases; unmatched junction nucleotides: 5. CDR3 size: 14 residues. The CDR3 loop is CASSLTGKNSPLHF. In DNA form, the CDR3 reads TGTGCCAGCAGCCTGACAGGGAAAAATTCACCCCTCCACTTT.

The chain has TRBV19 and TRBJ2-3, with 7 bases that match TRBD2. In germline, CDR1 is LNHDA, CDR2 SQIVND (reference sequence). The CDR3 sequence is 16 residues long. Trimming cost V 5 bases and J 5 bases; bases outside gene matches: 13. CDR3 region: CASSGGVPGGLDTQYF. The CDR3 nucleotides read TGTGCCAGTAGTGGGGGAGTCCCGGGAGGTTTAGATACGCAGTATTTT.

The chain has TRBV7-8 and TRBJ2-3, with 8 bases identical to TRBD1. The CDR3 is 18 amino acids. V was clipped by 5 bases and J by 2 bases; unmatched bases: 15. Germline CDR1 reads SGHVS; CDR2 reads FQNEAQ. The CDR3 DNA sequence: TGTGCCAGCAGCCGCCACGGGACAGGAAGGGACCCCACAGATACGCAGTATTTT. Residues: CASSRHGTGRDPTDTQYF.

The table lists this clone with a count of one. The CDR3 DNA follows: TGTGCCAGTAGGCGACCCGGGAATGAGCAGTTCTTC. Protein: CASRRPGNEQFF. The chain joins TRBV19 to TRBJ2-1; D unclear. Trimming shortened V by 6 bases and J by 7 bases, and 10 bases separated the two germline ends. The CDR3 is 12 residues long. Germline values: CDR1 LNHDA, CDR2 SQIVND (reference sequence).

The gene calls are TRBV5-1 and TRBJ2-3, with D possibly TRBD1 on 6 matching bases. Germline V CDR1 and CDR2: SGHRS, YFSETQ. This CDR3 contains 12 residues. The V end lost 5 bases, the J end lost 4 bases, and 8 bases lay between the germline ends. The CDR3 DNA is TGCGCCAGCAGACAGGGTTCAGATACGCAGTATTTT. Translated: CASRQGSDTQYF.

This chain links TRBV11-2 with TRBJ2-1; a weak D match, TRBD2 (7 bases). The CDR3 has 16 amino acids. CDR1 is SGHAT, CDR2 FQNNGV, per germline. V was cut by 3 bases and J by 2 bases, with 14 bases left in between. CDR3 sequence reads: CASSLYAGDTYNEQFF. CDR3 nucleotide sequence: TGTGCCAGCAGCTTGTATGCGGGGGACACCTACAATGAGCAGTTCTTC.

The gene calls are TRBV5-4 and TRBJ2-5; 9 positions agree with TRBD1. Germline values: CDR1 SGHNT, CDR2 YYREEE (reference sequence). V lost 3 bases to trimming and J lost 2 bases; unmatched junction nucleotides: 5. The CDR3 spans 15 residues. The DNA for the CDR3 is TGTGCCAGCAGCTCTTGGGACAGGGAGCAAGAGACCCAGTACTTC. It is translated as CASSSWDREQETQYF.

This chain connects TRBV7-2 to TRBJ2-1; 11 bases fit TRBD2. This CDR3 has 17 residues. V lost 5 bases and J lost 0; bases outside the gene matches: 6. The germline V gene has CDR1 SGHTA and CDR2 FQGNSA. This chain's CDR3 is CASSQPLAGGSYNEQFF. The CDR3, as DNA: TGTGCCAGCAGCCAGCCCCTAGCGGGGGGCTCCTACAATGAGCAGTTCTTC. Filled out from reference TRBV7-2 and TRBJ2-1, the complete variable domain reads GAGVSQSPSNKVTEKGKDVELRCDPISGHTALYWYRQSLGQGLEFLIYFQGNSAPDKSGLPSDRFSAERTGGSVSTLTIQRTQQEDSAVYLCASSQPLAGGSYNEQFFGPGTRLTVL.

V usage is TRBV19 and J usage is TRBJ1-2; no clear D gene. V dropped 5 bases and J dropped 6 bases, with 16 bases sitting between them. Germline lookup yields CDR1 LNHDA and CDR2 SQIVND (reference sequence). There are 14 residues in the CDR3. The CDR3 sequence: CASSVLGLANGYTF. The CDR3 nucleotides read TGTGCCAGTAGTGTCTTGGGCCTTGCAAATGGCTACACCTTC.

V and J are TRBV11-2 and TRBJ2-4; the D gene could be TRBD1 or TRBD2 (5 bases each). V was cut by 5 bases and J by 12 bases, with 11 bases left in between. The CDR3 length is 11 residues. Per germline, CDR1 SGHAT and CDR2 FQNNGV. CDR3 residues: CASSTTGAQYF. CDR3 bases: TGTGCCAGCAGCACGACCGGGGCTCAGTACTTC. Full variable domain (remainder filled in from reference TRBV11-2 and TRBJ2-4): EAGVAQSPRYKIIEKRQSVAFWCNPISGHATLYWYQQILGQGPKLLIQFQNNGVVDDSQLPKDRFSAERLKGVDSTLKIQPAKLEDSAVYLCASSTTGAQYFGAGTRLSVL.

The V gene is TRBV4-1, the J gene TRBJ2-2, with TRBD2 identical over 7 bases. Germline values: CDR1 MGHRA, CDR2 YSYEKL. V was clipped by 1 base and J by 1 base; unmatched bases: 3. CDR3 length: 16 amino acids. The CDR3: CASSQGAGENTGELFF. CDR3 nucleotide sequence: TGCGCCAGCAGCCAAGGCGCGGGAGAGAACACCGGGGAGCTGTTTTTT.